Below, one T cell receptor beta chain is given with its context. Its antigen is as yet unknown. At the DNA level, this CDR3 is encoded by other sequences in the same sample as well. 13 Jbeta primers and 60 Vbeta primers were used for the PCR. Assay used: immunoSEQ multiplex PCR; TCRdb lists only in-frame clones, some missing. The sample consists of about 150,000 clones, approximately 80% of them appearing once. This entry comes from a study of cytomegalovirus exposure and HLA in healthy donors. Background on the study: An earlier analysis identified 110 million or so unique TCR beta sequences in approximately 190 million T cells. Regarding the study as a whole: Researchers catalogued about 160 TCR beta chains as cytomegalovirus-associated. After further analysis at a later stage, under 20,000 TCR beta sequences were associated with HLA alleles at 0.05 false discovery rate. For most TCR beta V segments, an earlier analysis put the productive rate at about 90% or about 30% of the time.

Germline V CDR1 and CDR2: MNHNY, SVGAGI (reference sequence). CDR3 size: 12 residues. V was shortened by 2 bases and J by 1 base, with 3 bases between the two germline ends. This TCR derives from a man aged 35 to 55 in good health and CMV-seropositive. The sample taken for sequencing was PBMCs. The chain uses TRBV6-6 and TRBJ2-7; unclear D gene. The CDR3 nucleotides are TGTGCCAGCAGTTACACTTCCTACGAGCAGTACTTC. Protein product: CASSYTSYEQYF.